A single sample is the source of the 10 T cell receptor beta chains below, sequenced in a study of naive and memory T cell subsets. Whole blood, 2.5 ml, came from adult healthy volunteers. Alpha and beta constant region primers primed reverse transcription for blood and skin samples. In TCRdb, the 5' RACE reads were re-called with MiXCR into one record per CDR3 protein. The sample gives tens of thousands of distinct CDR3 sequences, 20% to 25% of which show up once; around 2% is in the top ten. Source of these receptors: a female donor in good health.

The table lists this clonotype with a few counts. The rearrangement uses TRBV9 and TRBJ2-1; D gene ambiguous. CDR1 is SGDLS and CDR2 is YYNGEE in the germline V gene. Trimming removed 4 bases from V and 6 bases from J, with 5 bases in between. This CDR3 is 11 amino acids long. The CDR3 protein is CASSQLNEQFF. The CDR3 coding sequence is TGTGCCAGCAGCCAGCTCAATGAGCAGTTCTTC.

This clonotype appeared many times. The chain is built from TRBV6-6 and TRBJ2-5, with D possibly being TRBD2 (6 bases). Trimming left V 1 base short and J 1 base short, with 7 bases between. The germline V gene has CDR1 MNHNY and CDR2 SVGAGI (reference sequence). The CDR3 covers 14 residues. The CDR3 spells CASSYWGVQETQYF. CDR3 DNA sequence: TGTGCCAGCAGTTACTGGGGGGTCCAAGAGACCCAGTACTTC.

This clonotype is judged medium-sized (0.01 to 0.1%). The V and J genes are TRBV11-2 and TRBJ2-2; D not resolved. V was clipped by 5 bases and J by 3 bases, with 16 bases between them. Germline lookup yields CDR1 SGHAT and CDR2 FQNNGV. The CDR3 contains 16 residues. The DNA for the CDR3 is TGTGCCAGCAGCACCGACCCACCAGTGTACACCGGGGAGCTGTTTTTT. Protein sequence: CASSTDPPVYTGELFF.

Relative to its sample, this clonotype is medium-sized. The genes are TRBV6-1 and TRBJ2-7, with 10 bases matching TRBD2. V shed 2 bases and J 3 bases; nucleotides not matched to a gene: 4. The CDR3 length is 15 residues. Germline CDR1 reads MNHNS; CDR2 reads SASEGT. The CDR3 protein is CASSETSGTYYEQYF. The CDR3 nucleotides read TGTGCCAGCAGTGAAACTAGCGGGACCTACTACGAGCAGTACTTC.

This clonotype was recorded at least ten times. V and J are TRBV18 and TRBJ1-1; 10 nucleotides match TRBD1. The CDR3 is made up of 16 amino acids. Losses at the gene ends were 3 bases for V and 7 bases for J; bases not matched to a gene: 11. CDR1 is KGHSH, CDR2 LQKENI, per germline. The CDR3 nucleotides are TGTGCCAGCTCACCGTTGACAGGGGGCTACCAGGATGAAGCTTTCTTT. Translating gives CASSPLTGGYQDEAFF.

V gene TRBV6-5 combines with J gene TRBJ1-5; 11 bases agree with TRBD1. The germline V gene has CDR1 MNHEY and CDR2 SVGAGI. The ends lost 6 bases at V and 4 bases at J; junction bases unmatched: 2. The CDR3 extends over 14 amino acids. This CDR3 is CASSRDRGNQPQHF. Written as DNA, the CDR3 is TGTGCCAGCAGCCGGGACAGGGGGAATCAGCCCCAGCATTTT.

Only a few counts were recorded for this clonotype. V usage is TRBV13 and J usage is TRBJ2-5; D not resolved. Trimming took off 5 bases at V and 4 bases at J, with 11 bases between the two ends. Looked up from germline, CDR1 is PRHDT and CDR2 is FYEKMQ (reference sequence). CDR3 length: 13 amino acids. CDR3 region: CASSGNRGETQYF. For the CDR3, the DNA is TGTGCCAGCAGCGGGAATCGTGGAGAGACCCAGTACTTC.

The chain uses TRBV12-3 or TRBV12-4 and TRBJ1-6, with D hard to call. V lost 4 bases and J 10 bases, leaving 8 bases between the germline ends. CDR3 size: 12 residues. The CDR3 coding sequence is TGTGCCAGCAGTTCCACTATCTCACCCCTCCACTTT. As protein: CASSSTISPLHF.

By sample fraction, this clonotype is medium-sized. The gene calls are TRBV9 and TRBJ2-3; D remains ambiguous. Per the germline V gene, CDR1 is SGDLS and CDR2 is YYNGEE. This CDR3 has 15 residues. The germline V and J ends were trimmed by 4 bases and 0 bases, with 12 bases remaining between them. The CDR3 coding sequence is TGTGCCAGCAGCCTCATTACGGGCAGCACAGATACGCAGTATTTT. This codes for CASSLITGSTDTQYF.

The table lists this clonotype with a few counts. The rearrangement links TRBV6-6 to TRBJ2-5; 9 bases are a match to TRBD1. Germline CDR1 reads MNHNY; CDR2 reads SVGAGI (reference sequence). The V segment lost 5 bases and the J segment 2 bases; nucleotides outside the gene matches: 9. CDR3 size: 16 residues. This CDR3 is CASSPGQGMRQETQYF. The CDR3 DNA is TGTGCCAGCAGTCCCGGACAGGGGATGAGACAAGAGACCCAGTACTTC.